This T cell receptor beta chain was identified during a study of control samples from healthy donors and cancer patients. TCRdb's table, derived via immunoSEQ multiplex PCR, lists solely in-frame clones and lacks some. The repertoire holds about 170,000 clones, with about 87% as singletons. This clone turned up a few times. Trimming pared 0 bases from V and 8 bases from J, leaving 8 bases between. The CDR3 sequence is 13 residues long. Germline CDR1 and CDR2: SGHDN and FVKESK. Input material: blood. This receptor was taken from a man aged 25-45 years in good health. The rearrangement joins TRBV14 to TRBJ2-1; D is uncertain. CDR3 protein: CASSQDFFDEQFF. CDR3 in DNA: TGTGCCAGCAGCCAAGACTTCTTCGATGAGCAGTTCTTC.